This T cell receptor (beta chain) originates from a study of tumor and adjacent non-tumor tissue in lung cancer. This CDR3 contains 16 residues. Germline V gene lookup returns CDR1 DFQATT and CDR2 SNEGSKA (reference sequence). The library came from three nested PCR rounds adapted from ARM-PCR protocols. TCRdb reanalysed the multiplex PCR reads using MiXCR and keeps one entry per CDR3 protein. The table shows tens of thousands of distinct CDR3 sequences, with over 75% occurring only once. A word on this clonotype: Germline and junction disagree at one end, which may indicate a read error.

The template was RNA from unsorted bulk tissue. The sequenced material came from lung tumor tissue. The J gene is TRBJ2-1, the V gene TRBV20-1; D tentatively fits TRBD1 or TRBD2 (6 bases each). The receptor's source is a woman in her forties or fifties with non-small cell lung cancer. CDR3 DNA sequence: TGCAGTGTTAGAGATCTTTTGAGACAGGACTACAATGAGCAATTTTTC. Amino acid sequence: CSVRDLLRQDYNEQFF.